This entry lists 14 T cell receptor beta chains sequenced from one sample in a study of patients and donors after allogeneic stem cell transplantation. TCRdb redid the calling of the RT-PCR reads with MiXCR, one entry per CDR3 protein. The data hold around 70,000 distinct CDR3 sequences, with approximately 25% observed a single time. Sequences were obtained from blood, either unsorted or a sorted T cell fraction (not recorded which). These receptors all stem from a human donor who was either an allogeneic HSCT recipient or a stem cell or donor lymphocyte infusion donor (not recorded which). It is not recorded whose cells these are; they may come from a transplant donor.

The DNA for the CDR3 is TGCGCCAGCACCACGACTTACAGGGGAGACACTGAAGCTTTCTTT. This translates into CASTTTYRGDTEAFF. J is TRBJ1-1 and V is TRBV5-1; TRBD1 matches at 7 bases. V gave up 6 bases and J gave up 3 bases; unmatched junction bases: 11. Germline CDR1 and CDR2: SGHRS and YFSETQ. The CDR3 consists of 15 residues.

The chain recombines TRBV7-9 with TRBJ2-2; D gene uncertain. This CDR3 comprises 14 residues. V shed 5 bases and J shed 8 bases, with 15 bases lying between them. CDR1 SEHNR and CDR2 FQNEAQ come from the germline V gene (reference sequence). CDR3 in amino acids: CASSTGPAGGELFF. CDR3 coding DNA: TGTGCCAGCAGCACCGGGCCCGCCGGAGGGGAGCTGTTTTTT. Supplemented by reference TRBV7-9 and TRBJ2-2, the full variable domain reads DTGVSQNPRHKITKRGQNVTFRCDPISEHNRLYWYRQTLGQGPEFLTYFQNEAQLEKSRLLSDRFSAERPKGSFSTLEIQRTEQGDSAMYLCASSTGPAGGELFFGEGSRLTVL.

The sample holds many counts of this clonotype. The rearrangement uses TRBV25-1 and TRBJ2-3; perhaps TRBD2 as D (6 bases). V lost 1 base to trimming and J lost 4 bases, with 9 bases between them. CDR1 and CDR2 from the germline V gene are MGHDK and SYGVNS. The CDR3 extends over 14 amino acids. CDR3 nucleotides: TGTGCCAGCAGTGAATCCGGGGGTTCAGATACGCAGTATTTT. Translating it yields CASSESGGSDTQYF.

As DNA, the CDR3 is TGTGCCAGCAGTCTCGACGGGTACGAGCAGTACTTC. Its translation is CASSLDGYEQYF. The chain links TRBV6-6 to TRBJ2-7; D call uncertain. CDR1 is MNHNY, CDR2 SVGAGI, per germline (reference sequence). The CDR3 totals 12 residues. The V gene lost 5 bases and the J gene lost 4 bases, with 9 bases spanning the gap.

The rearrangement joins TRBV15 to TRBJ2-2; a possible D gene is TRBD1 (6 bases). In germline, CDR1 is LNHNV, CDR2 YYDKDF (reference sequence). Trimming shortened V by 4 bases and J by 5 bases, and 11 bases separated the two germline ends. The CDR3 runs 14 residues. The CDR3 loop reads CATSIKRGTGELFF. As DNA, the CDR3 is TGTGCCACCAGCATAAAAAGGGGGACCGGGGAGCTGTTTTTT.

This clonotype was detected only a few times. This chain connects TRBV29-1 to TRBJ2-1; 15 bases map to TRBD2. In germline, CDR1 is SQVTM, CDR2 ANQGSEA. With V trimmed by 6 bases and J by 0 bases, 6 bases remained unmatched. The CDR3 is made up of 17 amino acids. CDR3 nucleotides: TGCAGCGTCGCACGGACTAGCGGGAGGGCCTCCTACAATGAGCAGTTCTTC. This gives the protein CSVARTSGRASYNEQFF.

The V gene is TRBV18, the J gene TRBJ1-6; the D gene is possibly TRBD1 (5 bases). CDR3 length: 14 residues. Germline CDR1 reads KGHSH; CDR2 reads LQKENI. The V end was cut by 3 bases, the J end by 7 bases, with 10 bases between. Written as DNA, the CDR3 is TGTGCCAGCTCACCGGGGGGAGGGAATTCACCCCTCCACTTT. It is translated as CASSPGGGNSPLHF. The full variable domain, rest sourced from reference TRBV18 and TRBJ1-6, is NAGVMQNPRHLVRRRGQEARLRCSPMKGHSHVYWYRQLPEEGLKFMVYLQKENIIDESGMPKERFSAEFPKEGPSILRIQQVVRGDSAAYFCASSPGGGNSPLHFGNGTRLTVT.

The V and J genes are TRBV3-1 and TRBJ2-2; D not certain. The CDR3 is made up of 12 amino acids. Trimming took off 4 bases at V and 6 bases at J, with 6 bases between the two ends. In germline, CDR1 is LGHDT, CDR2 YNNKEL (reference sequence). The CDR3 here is CASSPRPGELFF. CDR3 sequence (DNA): TGTGCCAGCAGCCCTCGGCCCGGGGAGCTGTTTTTT.

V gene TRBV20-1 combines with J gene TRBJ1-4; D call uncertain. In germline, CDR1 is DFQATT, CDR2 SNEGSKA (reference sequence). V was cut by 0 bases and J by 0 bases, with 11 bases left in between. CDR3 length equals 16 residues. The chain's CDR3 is CSARDWRRSTNEKLFF. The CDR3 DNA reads TGCAGTGCTAGAGATTGGAGAAGGTCAACTAATGAAAAACTGTTTTTT.

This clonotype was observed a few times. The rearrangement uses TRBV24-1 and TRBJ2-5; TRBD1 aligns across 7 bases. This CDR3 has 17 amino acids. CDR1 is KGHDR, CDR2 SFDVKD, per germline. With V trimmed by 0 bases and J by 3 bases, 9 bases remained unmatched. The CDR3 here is CATSDLPHGQAKETQYF. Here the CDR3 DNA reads TGTGCCACCAGTGATTTGCCCCATGGACAGGCTAAAGAGACCCAGTACTTC.

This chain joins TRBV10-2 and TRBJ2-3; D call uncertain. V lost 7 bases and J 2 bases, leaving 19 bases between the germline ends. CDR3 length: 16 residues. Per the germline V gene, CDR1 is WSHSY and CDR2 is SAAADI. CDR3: CASTPNGGGLTDTQYF. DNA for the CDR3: TGCGCCAGCACCCCCAATGGCGGCGGTCTCACAGATACGCAGTATTTT.

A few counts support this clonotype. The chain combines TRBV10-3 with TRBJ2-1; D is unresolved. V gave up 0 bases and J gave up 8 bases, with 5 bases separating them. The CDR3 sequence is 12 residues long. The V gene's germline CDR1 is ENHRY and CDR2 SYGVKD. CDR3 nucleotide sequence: TGTGCCATCAGTGAGTCAAGGGATGAGCAGTTCTTC. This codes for CAISESRDEQFF.

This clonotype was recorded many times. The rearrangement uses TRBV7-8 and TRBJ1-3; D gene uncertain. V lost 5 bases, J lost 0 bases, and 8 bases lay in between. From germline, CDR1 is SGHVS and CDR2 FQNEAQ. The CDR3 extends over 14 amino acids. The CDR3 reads CASSLVLSGNTIYF. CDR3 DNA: TGTGCCAGCAGCCTAGTGCTCTCTGGAAACACCATATATTTT.

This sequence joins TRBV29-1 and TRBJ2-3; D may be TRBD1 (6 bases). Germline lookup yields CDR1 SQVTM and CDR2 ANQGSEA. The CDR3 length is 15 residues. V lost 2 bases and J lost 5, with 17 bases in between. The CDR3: CSVESPGAAGDTQYF. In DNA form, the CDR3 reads TGCAGCGTTGAAAGCCCAGGGGCCGCGGGAGATACGCAGTATTTT.